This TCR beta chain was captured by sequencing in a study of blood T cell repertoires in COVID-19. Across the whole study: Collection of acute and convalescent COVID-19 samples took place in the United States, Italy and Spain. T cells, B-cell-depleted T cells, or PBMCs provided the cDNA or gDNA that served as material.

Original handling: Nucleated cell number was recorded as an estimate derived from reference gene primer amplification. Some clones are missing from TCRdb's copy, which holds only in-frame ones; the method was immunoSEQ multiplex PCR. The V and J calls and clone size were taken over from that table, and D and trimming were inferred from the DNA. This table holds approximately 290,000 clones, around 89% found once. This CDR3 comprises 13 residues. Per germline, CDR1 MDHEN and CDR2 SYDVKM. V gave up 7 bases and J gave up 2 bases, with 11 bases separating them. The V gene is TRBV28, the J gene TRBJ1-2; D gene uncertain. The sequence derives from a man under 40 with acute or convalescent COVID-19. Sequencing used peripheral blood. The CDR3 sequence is CASKVTGNYGYTF. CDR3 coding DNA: TGTGCCAGCAAAGTAACGGGAAACTATGGCTACACCTTC.